One sample yielded the 18 T cell receptor beta chains listed below, sequenced in a study of CD8 T cells in ankylosing spondylitis (TCRdb year 2017). Receptors were amplified or captured by 5' RACE. Instrument used: Illumina HiSeq 2500. The raw public data were reprocessed by TCRdb itself: fastp quality trimming at Q25, MiXCR clonotype calling, in-frame beta chains only. Each CDR3 protein appears once, grouped with its most common genes and DNA. The sample includes about 200,000 distinct CDR3 sequences, with 10% to 15% observed a single time. The ten largest clones add up to approximately 15% of the sample. Sequenced: blood, either unsorted or a sorted T cell fraction (not recorded which). These receptors were collected from a male donor with ankylosing spondylitis or in good health (not recorded which).

This clonotype turned up a few times. J is TRBJ2-2 and V is TRBV13; 15 nucleotides line up with TRBD2. V lost 5 bases and J lost 3; bases outside the gene matches: 4. The CDR3 runs to 17 residues. From germline, CDR1 is PRHDT and CDR2 FYEKMQ (reference sequence). CDR3 amino acids: CASSGGTSGRYTGELFF. As DNA, the CDR3 is TGTGCCAGCAGCGGAGGGACTAGCGGGAGGTACACCGGGGAGCTGTTTTTT.

The sample holds a few counts of this clonotype. The V and J genes are TRBV27 and TRBJ2-3; TRBD1 aligns across 7 bases. V shed 3 bases, J shed 2 bases, and the junction held 5 bases outside the gene matches. The CDR3 runs 15 residues. The germline V gene encodes CDR1 MNHEY and CDR2 SMNVEV (reference sequence). CDR3 residues: CASSFRDSSTDTQYF. CDR3 in DNA: TGTGCCAGCAGTTTCCGGGACAGCTCCACAGATACGCAGTATTTT.

There are a few counts of this clonotype. The CDR3 sequence is CASSLTGIMNTEAFF. DNA of the CDR3: TGCGCCAGCAGCTTAACAGGTATAATGAACACTGAAGCTTTCTTT. This chain links TRBV5-1 with TRBJ1-1; TRBD1 might be the D (5 bases). V lost 2 bases, J lost 0 bases, and 11 bases lay in between. Germline V gene sequence: CDR1 SGHRS, CDR2 YFSETQ. The CDR3 spans 15 residues.

J is TRBJ2-7 and V is TRBV6-1, with D maybe TRBD2 (6 bases). This CDR3 has 14 residues. The V end lost 7 bases, the J end lost 4 bases, and 17 bases lay between the germline ends. From germline, CDR1 is MNHNS and CDR2 SASEGT. The CDR3 bases are TGTGCCAGCAATGCGGGGCCGGGTGTATACGAGCAGTACTTC. Translation: CASNAGPGVYEQYF.

This clonotype showed up many times. The chain has TRBV4-1 and TRBJ2-3; 8 nucleotides agree with TRBD2. Germline trimming cut 5 bases from V and 10 bases from J; bases unmatched to any gene: 8. CDR1 is MGHRA, CDR2 YSYEKL, per germline. The CDR3 is made up of 13 amino acids. The CDR3 loop is CASSMSGGPAQYF. CDR3 nucleotides: TGCGCCAGCAGCATGAGCGGGGGCCCGGCGCAGTATTTT.

The genes are TRBV4-2 and TRBJ1-2; D is unclear. Germline V gives CDR1 LGHNA, CDR2 YNFKEQ. The CDR3 length is 20 residues. V lost 0 bases and J 0 bases, leaving 23 bases between the germline ends. The CDR3 here is CASSQDHREAVPPTNYGYTF. The CDR3 coding sequence is TGTGCCAGCAGCCAAGATCACCGGGAGGCCGTACCCCCGACTAACTATGGCTACACCTTC.

This clonotype showed up just a few times. The chain carries TRBV27 and TRBJ2-3; D is possibly TRBD1 (5 bases). The CDR3 length is 16 residues. Looked up from germline, CDR1 is MNHEY and CDR2 is SMNVEV (reference sequence). V lost 4 bases, J lost 5 bases, and 19 bases lay in between. The CDR3 DNA is TGTGCCAGCAGTTCGGACACCTCCGGCTCCCTAGATACGCAGTATTTT. Residues: CASSSDTSGSLDTQYF.

This clonotype appeared a few times. J is TRBJ2-3 and V is TRBV7-6, with TRBD2 identical over 8 bases. With V trimmed by 0 bases and J by 5 bases, 4 bases remained unmatched. The CDR3 is made up of 15 amino acids. Per germline, CDR1 SGHVS and CDR2 FNYEAQ. As DNA, the CDR3 is TGTGCCAGCAGCTTAGCCGGGGCGGGAGGAGATACGCAGTATTTT. Translating gives CASSLAGAGGDTQYF. The full variable domain, with the rest looked up from reference TRBV7-6 and TRBJ2-3, is GAGVSQSPRYKVTKRGQDVALRCDPISGHVSLYWYRQALGQGPEFLTYFNYEAQQDKSGLPNDRFSAERPEGSISTLTIQRTEQRDSAMYRCASSLAGAGGDTQYFGPGTRLTVL.

The genes are TRBV9 and TRBJ2-7, with 7 bases aligning to TRBD2. Losses at the gene ends were 0 bases for V and 5 bases for J; bases not matched to a gene: 11. The germline gives CDR1 SGDLS, CDR2 YYNGEE. The length of the CDR3 is 16 residues. CDR3 sequence: CASSVGIGLGTHEQYF. DNA of the CDR3: TGTGCCAGCAGCGTAGGGATAGGACTAGGTACCCACGAGCAGTACTTC.

This clonotype was observed many times. J is TRBJ1-1 and V is TRBV2; D might be TRBD1 (5 bases). The CDR3 is 12 amino acids. In germline, CDR1 is SNHLY, CDR2 FYNNEI. With 5 bases removed from V and 7 bases from J, the gap between germline ends came to 11 bases. The CDR3 loop is CASSPGQSEAFF. The CDR3 DNA reads as TGTGCCAGCAGTCCCGGACAAAGTGAAGCTTTCTTT.

This clonotype occurred many times. J is TRBJ1-1 and V is TRBV7-2; 7 bases map to TRBD1. V dropped 2 bases and J dropped 9; count of bases not matched to a gene: 12. The germline CDR1 and CDR2 sequences are SGHTA and FQGNSA. CDR3 size: 15 residues. CDR3 loop: CASSLMPGQEGKAFF. In DNA form, the CDR3 reads TGTGCCAGCAGCTTAATGCCAGGACAGGAAGGAAAAGCTTTCTTT.

This clonotype was observed a handful of times. The DNA of the CDR3 is TGCGCCAGCAGCCAAGATCTGGCTAGCGGGAGTGAGACCCAGTACTTC. Its protein product is CASSQDLASGSETQYF. This chain connects TRBV4-1 to TRBJ2-5, with TRBD2 matching over 10 bases. Per germline, CDR1 MGHRA and CDR2 YSYEKL. Losses at the gene ends were 0 bases for V and 5 bases for J; bases not matched to a gene: 6. CDR3 length equals 16 residues.

The chain links TRBV7-2 to TRBJ2-3; D may be TRBD1 or TRBD2 (6 bases each). Germline V gene sequence: CDR1 SGHTA, CDR2 FQGNSA. The CDR3 totals 15 residues. V dropped 5 bases and J dropped 0 bases, with 12 bases sitting between them. The CDR3 DNA reads TGTGCCAGCAGCGTAGGGGGGCCGAGCACAGATACGCAGTATTTT. Translating gives CASSVGGPSTDTQYF.

The chain carries TRBV6-6 and TRBJ1-3, with D perhaps matching TRBD1 (5 bases). This CDR3 is built from 17 residues. V lost 5 bases to trimming and J lost 0 bases, with 17 bases between them. CDR1 MNHNY and CDR2 SVGAGI come from the germline V gene (reference sequence). The DNA for the CDR3 is TGTGCCAGCAGTCCTCGGGGGAGGGGAAGCTCTGGAAACACCATATATTTT. This codes for CASSPRGRGSSGNTIYF.

The sample holds many counts of this clonotype. The gene calls are TRBV29-1 and TRBJ2-1; D is perhaps TRBD1 (6 bases). Trimming left V 0 bases short and J 8 bases short, with 8 bases between. The germline V gene encodes CDR1 SQVTM and CDR2 ANQGSEA. The CDR3 sequence is 12 residues long. The CDR3 spells CSVEEKGDEQFF. In nucleotides, the CDR3 is TGCAGCGTTGAAGAGAAGGGGGATGAGCAGTTCTTC.

This clonotype was observed a handful of times. The chain links TRBV5-1 to TRBJ1-2, with D uncertain. Germline CDR1 and CDR2: SGHRS and YFSETQ. Deletions cut 0 bases from V and 7 bases from J, with 4 bases between. This CDR3 comprises 11 residues. CDR3 loop: CASSLAGGYTF. The CDR3 nucleotides are TGCGCCAGCAGCTTGGCCGGTGGCTACACCTTC.

The V call is TRBV12-3 or TRBV12-4, the J call TRBJ1-3; unclear D gene. With 4 bases removed from V and 4 bases from J, the gap between germline ends came to 8 bases. The CDR3 extends over 13 amino acids. The CDR3 nucleotides read TGTGCCAGCAGTTCGGGTCCCGGAAACACCATATATTTT. This translates into CASSSGPGNTIYF.

The gene calls are TRBV6-1 and TRBJ1-2; D unclear. Per the germline V gene, CDR1 is MNHNS and CDR2 is SASEGT. With 5 bases removed from V and 8 bases from J, the gap between germline ends came to 12 bases. This CDR3 region has 12 residues. The CDR3 loop reads CASSPRVLGYTF. The CDR3, as DNA: TGTGCCAGCAGTCCACGGGTCTTGGGCTACACCTTC.